This T cell receptor beta chain was retrieved from a study of blood T cell repertoires in COVID-19. Per the original data handling: Amplified reference gene primers provided the basis for estimating nucleated cell counts. The assay was immunoSEQ multiplex PCR, and TCRdb's table has in-frame clones only and misses some. For V, J and clone size, that table is used; D and trimming come from the DNA. The sample has approximately 490,000 clones, roughly 90% seen once; the top ten hold around 0.7%. This clone came up once. Participants were aged roughly 18 to 89 years from some 24 US areas. The source is a woman in her late teens or twenties who had recovered from COVID-19. The sample was PBMCs or T cells enriched from blood (not recorded which).

CDR3 DNA: TGTGCCAGCACCAACTACAGGGGCACTGAAGCTTTCTTT. This translates into CASTNYRGTEAFF. V and J are TRBV6-5 and TRBJ1-1; 7 bases fit TRBD1. Trimming took 7 bases from V and 4 from J; bases not matched to a gene: 6. This CDR3 has 13 residues. Looked up from germline, CDR1 is MNHEY and CDR2 is SVGAGI.